This TCR beta chain was retrieved from a study of CD8+CD57+ T cells in acquired aplastic anemia. Looking at the study overall: Sorted CD4+ and CD8+ cells yielded about 3.1 ug of DNA on average.

Investigators profiled TCR beta VDJ and CDR3 from genomic DNA template. TCRdb called the reads again in MiXCR, with one record for every CDR3 protein. The data hold roughly 260,000 distinct CDR3 sequences, with 40% to 50% observed a single time. Germline V gene lookup returns CDR1 WNHNN and CDR2 SYGVQD (reference sequence). The length of the CDR3 is 13 residues. Concerning this clonotype itself: The antigen remains undetermined. The junction departs from germline at one end; a sequencing error may be responsible.

Patients chosen for sequencing had shown CD8+CD57+ cell expansion by flow cytometry. By the time of blood sampling, patients had still received no therapy. Points from the study as a whole: The study identified twenty-nine CD8+ CDR3 sequences shared by patients and controls.

Source material: sorted CD4+, CD8+, or CD8+CD57+ T cells (not recorded which) from PBMCs. The genes are TRBV10-1 and TRBJ2-7, with TRBD2 identical over 9 bases. This sequence originates from a human donor with aplastic anemia. CDR3 protein: CASSPSGTYEQYF. CDR3 DNA sequence: TGCGCCAGCAGCCCTAGCGGGACCTATGAGCAGTACTTC.